This record concerns one T cell receptor beta chain sequence. This clone was seen a handful of times. The specificity of this receptor is unknown. Per-base quality was not reported, and no clone a single base away is much larger than it. The data originate from a study of shared clonotypes between healthy human individuals (dated by TCRdb to 2018 to 2020). For the wider study: Three men and a couple of women, aged 18 to 49 years, made up the cohort. Per donor, three plates each were used for CD4 naive and CD4 memory, two for CD8 naive, and one for CD8 memory. The study deeply sequenced blood TCR repertoires of five healthy adults to estimate repertoire size and the extent of clonotype sharing between individuals. Libraries were prepared and TCR repertoires were sequenced by different laboratories using diverse techniques, in order to increase sequencing depth and limit assay-specific biases. Leukapheresis yielded between about 0.9 and 8.9 billion PBMCs per donor.

Donors were healthy HIV-negative adults with no recently reported acute infections or vaccinations. Every donor was a Caucasian adult living in Nashville, Tennessee, USA. CD4+ T cells were enriched by magnetic negative selection; naive cells were then positively selected on CD45RA, and the negative fraction formed the memory subset. After blood collection by leukapheresis, PBMCs were isolated using Ficoll-Histopaque density gradient centrifugation and then cryopreserved in the vapor phase of liquid nitrogen. Purity and quantity of every magnetically sorted T cell population were checked by analytical flow cytometry. Each sorted fraction had its genomic DNA isolated and then quantified by UV absorbance on a Nanodrop 2000c. A distance of 14 bases separates the germline ends of V and J, which lose 6 bases and 1 base respectively. CDR1 and CDR2 are read off the germline V gene as SGHTA and FQGNSA. The CDR3 numbers 15 residues from cysteine through phenylalanine. The read is trimmed to its CDR3 DNA, 45 bases read in frame from base 1.

The paper's findings and limits, for the study overall: When a handful of donors were compared, the shared fraction of clonotypes was around 5% for naive CD4, 3% to 4% for naive CD8, 2% to 2.5% for memory CD4, and 0.35% to 0.4% for memory CD8. The small number of donors limited the genetic and exposure-history diversity represented. Even with the large sequencing depth, rarefaction of the sorted-subset datasets indicated that sequencing was incomplete. Naive subsets generally had larger estimated clonotype richness than memory subsets did. Compared with non-shared clonotypes, the clonotypes found in all four sorted-subset donors had higher generation probabilities. Pairwise subsampling indicated that sequencing depth was expected to affect the degree of clonotype sharing among donors. Sampling was restricted to blood, and TCR repertoires in tissue are likely to differ from TCR repertoires in blood.

Using the deep immunoSEQ assay, TCR CDR3 regions were amplified from genomic DNA by multiplex PCR. Extracted genomic DNA from each cell subset was spread evenly across all wells of several immunoSEQ 96-well plates, with each plate serving as a replicate. For sorted subsets, each replicate PCR was loaded with 200 to 250 ng genomic DNA, equivalent to about 33,000 T cell genomes. Purified libraries were quantified with a Qubit 3.0 fluorometer, sized on a Bioanalyzer 2100, and re-quantified with the KAPA Library Quantification kit. A separate single-read 150-cycle Illumina NextSeq 550 flow cell was used to sequence each immunoSEQ 96-well plate. Regarding the original processing steps: Because only junctional sequences without quality scores were contained in the immunoSEQ output, filtering matching that applied to full-length reads could not be performed. To assign V/J genes and CDR3, sequences were annotated against IMGT germline references using PyIR, a Python wrapper for IgBLAST v1.9. Reads were removed for weak V/J assignments (E-value above 1e-6), missing CDR3, stop codons, out-of-frame junctions, or ambiguous translated residues. V3J clonotypes were defined as sequences sharing an identical inferred V gene, J gene, and CDR3 amino acid sequence. To compute the percentage overlap between repertoires, the number of shared unique clonotypes was divided by the size of the smaller repertoire. RTK rarefaction, the Chao1 estimator, and Recon v2.1 estimates of unobserved clonotypes were used to assess repertoire richness. Generation probabilities were computed with OLGA for all TCRbeta clonotypes obtained by the gDNA method from a handful of donors. As stored in TCRdb, this immuneACCESS dataset retains in-frame rearrangements with V and J assigned. A fraction of the clones does not appear; measured against another copy, unresolved V genes explain less than half of the discrepancy, and the remainder lacks a known reason. D and trimming were read from the DNA, whereas the V and J calls and clone size are those reported in that table. The sample table records about 1 million clones; about 75% of these occur just once. The ten largest make up less than 1.5% of the sample.

The clonotype was recovered from a man aged 18 to 35 in good health. The sequence links TRBV7-2 to TRBJ2-3, with TRBD1 perhaps the D gene, on 7 matching bases. Sequenced: memory CD4+ T cells sorted from blood. In light of the paper, this sample's cell subset or site label describes: CD45RA-negative fraction. The CDR3 sequence is CASRPQGGGTDTQYF. The nucleotide sequence is given as TGTGCCAGCAGACCCCAGGGGGGAGGCACAGATACGCAGTATTTT.